This is a list of T cell receptor beta chains from one sample in a study of technical replicates of blood from a handful of donors. Here immunoSEQ multiplex PCR was the method, and the copy in TCRdb shows in-frame clones only, minus some. The sample holds some 66,000 clones, roughly 98% seen once. Sequencing used T cells isolated from PBMCs. The receptors were sampled from a human donor in good health. Both conserved end residues are part of each CDR3. Each record gives: J gene, clone size, D gene, V gene, CDR3 DNA, CDR3 protein. A D gene is named only where the DNA matches it firmly. Size values are once, few and many counts, or a class for expanded clones, and some rows have none.

TRBJ1-2 | . | . | TRBV6-1 | TGTGCCAGCAGTCCAGGGGCAAGGGGCTACACCTTC | CASSPGARGYTF
TRBJ1-2 | . | . | TRBV11-2 | TGTGCCAGCAGCTTAGTAGCCGGCGGCTACACCTTC | CASSLVAGGYTF
TRBJ2-3 | . | TRBD2 | TRBV10-1 | TGCGCCAGCAGTGAAGGCGGGGGAGCGCAGTATTTT | CASSEGGGAQYF
TRBJ2-7 | . | TRBD2 | TRBV6-5 | TGTGCCAGCAGGACGACCGGGACGCGGGAGGGAGAGCAGTACTTC | CASRTTGTREGEQYF
TRBJ1-1 | . | . | TRBV29-1 | TGCAGCGTTCTTTTAAATGAAGCTTTCTTT | CSVLLNEAFF
TRBJ1-5 | . | . | TRBV5-6 | TGTGCCAGCAGCTTGGGGCTCAATCAGCCCCAGCATTTT | CASSLGLNQPQHF
TRBJ2-1 | . | . | TRBV7-8 | TGTGCCAGCAGCTTAGCGCGGTCGTCCCCCAATGAGCAGTTCTTC | CASSLARSSPNEQFF
TRBJ1-2 | . | . | TRBV4-1 | TGCGCCAGCAGCCAACGTGGGCTCCTCTATGGCTACACCTTC | CASSQRGLLYGYTF
TRBJ2-3 | once | TRBD2 | TRBV4-2 | TGTGCCAGCAGCCAAGGGGTAGCGGGAGGGTTGGGCACAGATACGCAGTATTTT | CASSQGVAGGLGTDTQYF
TRBJ2-5 | . | . | TRBV30 | TGTGCCTGGAACCGAGGTGGGGGGGCTTCTTGGGAGACCCAGTACTTC | CAWNRGGGASWETQYF
TRBJ1-3 | . | . | TRBV14 | TGTGCCAGCAGCCAACCAGGGTCGTCGAGAGGAAACACCATATATTTT | CASSQPGSSRGNTIYF
TRBJ2-3 | . | TRBD1 | TRBV19 | TGTGCCAGTAGAAGCTGGACAGGGGAAACAGATACGCAGTATTTT | CASRSWTGETDTQYF
TRBJ1-2 | . | . | TRBV25-1 | TGTGCCAGCAAGCACGGTACTTATGGCTACACCTTC | CASKHGTYGYTF
TRBJ1-2 | . | . | TRBV4-1 | TGCGCCAGCAGCCAAGTTGGAGGACAGTCTCCATATGGCTACACCTTC | CASSQVGGQSPYGYTF
TRBJ1-1 | . | . | TRBV27 | TGTGCCAGCAGCCCGGAGGGAGGGACACTGAACACTGAAGCTTTCTTT | CASSPEGGTLNTEAFF
TRBJ1-1 | . | . | TRBV6-1 | TGTGCCAGCAAAATCATGAACACTGAAGCTTTCTTT | CASKIMNTEAFF
TRBJ1-1 | . | TRBD1 | TRBV4-1 | TGCGCCAGCAGCCTGAGGACAGGGAGGGACACTGAAGCTTTCTTT | CASSLRTGRDTEAFF
TRBJ2-1 | . | TRBD2 | TRBV28 | TGTGCCAGCAGCCCGGGACTAGCGGGAGGTTGGGAGCAGTTCTTC | CASSPGLAGGWEQFF
TRBJ1-6 | . | . | TRBV4-1 | TGCGCCAGCAGCCACGTTTCCCAGGGAGGGAAGAGGTCACCCCTCCACTTT | CASSHVSQGGKRSPLHF
TRBJ1-1 | . | . | TRBV29-1 | TGCAGCGTAGGCGGGGTGGGAATTGGCACTGAAGCTTTCTTT | CSVGGVGIGTEAFF
TRBJ1-4 | . | . | TRBV7-8 | TGTGCCAGCAGCTTAGTGGTTTACGGGGTTCCTAATGAAAAACTGTTTTTT | CASSLVVYGVPNEKLFF
TRBJ2-7 | . | . | TRBV4-1 | TGCGCCAGCAGCCAACCCCAAAGCGGCTACGAGCAGTACTTC | CASSQPQSGYEQYF
TRBJ2-3 | . | TRBD2 | TRBV12-5 | TGTGCTAGTGGTTTGGTACTTAGCGGGGACACAGATACGCAGTATTTT | CASGLVLSGDTDTQYF
TRBJ2-2 | . | TRBD2 | TRBV5-1 | TGCGCCAGCAACCCAAGGACTAGCGGGGGGCCAAGGAACACCGGGGAGCTGTTTTTT | CASNPRTSGGPRNTGELFF
TRBJ1-2 | . | TRBD1 | TRBV4-2 | TGTGCCAGCAGCCGAAAATCCCCCGGGACAGGGGCTATCTATGGCTACACCTTC | CASSRKSPGTGAIYGYTF
TRBJ1-5 | . | . | TRBV27 | TGTGCCAGCAGTCCACAGGGATTCAATCAGCCCCAGCATTTT | CASSPQGFNQPQHF
TRBJ1-2 | . | TRBD1 | TRBV5-1 | TGCGCCAGCAGCTTGGTCGGCAGGGGGATCGATGGCTACACCTTC | CASSLVGRGIDGYTF
TRBJ2-3 | . | . | TRBV30 | TGTGCCTGGAGTGTTGGCATCCAAGATACGCAGTATTTT | CAWSVGIQDTQYF
TRBJ2-1 | once | TRBD1 | TRBV4-1 | TGCGCCAGCAGCCCACAGGGGGACAATGAGCAGTTCTTC | CASSPQGDNEQFF
TRBJ1-4 | . | TRBD1 | TRBV11-3 | TGTGCCAGCAGCTTCTCCCGGGACAGGGAACAACTGTTTTTT | CASSFSRDREQLFF
TRBJ1-1 | . | TRBD1 | TRBV28 | TGTGCCAGCAGTTTATTAGCAGGGGGGCTGGATGCTTTCTTT | CASSLLAGGLDAFF
TRBJ2-7 | once | . | TRBV6-5 | TGTGCCAGCAGTTACTCCCCGACTACCCGCTACGAGCAGTACTTC | CASSYSPTTRYEQYF
TRBJ2-6 | . | TRBD1 | TRBV5-1 | TGCGCCAGCAGCTTTCTTTTCTCCGGGACAGGAGACTCTGGGGCCAACGTCCTGACTTTC | CASSFLFSGTGDSGANVLTF
TRBJ1-1 | . | . | TRBV7-9 | TGTGCCAGCAGCTCGTCAGACAGGAAAGCTTTCTTT | CASSSSDRKAFF
TRBJ1-3 | . | . | TRBV15 | TGTGCCACCAGCAGAGATAGTAGGGGATTCGCTGGAAACACCATATATTTT | CATSRDSRGFAGNTIYF
TRBJ2-7 | . | TRBD1 | TRBV6-5 | TGTGCCAGCAGTTCTCCGGGACAGGGGACCTACGAGCAGTACTTC | CASSSPGQGTYEQYF
TRBJ1-5 | . | . | TRBV4-1 | TGCGCCAGCAGCCAAGTGTCAGGGAATAGCAATCAGCCCCAGCATTTT | CASSQVSGNSNQPQHF
TRBJ1-1 | . | . | TRBV5-1 | TGCGCCAGCAGCAGGGGCGGGGTAGCGAACACTGAAGCTTTCTTT | CASSRGGVANTEAFF
TRBJ2-3 | once | . | TRBV7-2 | TGTGCCAGCAGCTTTCGGTCTAGCGAGGGGAAGTATTTT | CASSFRSSEGKYF
TRBJ2-7 | . | TRBD2 | TRBV4-1 | TGCGCCAGCAGCCAGCTCACGGGACTAGCGGGAGCCTACGAGCAGTACTTC | CASSQLTGLAGAYEQYF
TRBJ2-7 | . | . | TRBV25-1 | TGTGCCAGCAGTGAAGCTTGGGGGGATCGTACCTACGAGCAGTACTTC | CASSEAWGDRTYEQYF
TRBJ2-1 | . | TRBD2 | TRBV25-1 | TGTGCCAGCAGCTCCGGGACTAGCCTGTTCTTC | CASSSGTSLFF
TRBJ2-2 | once | . | TRBV27 | TGTGCCAGCAGTTGGCAGGGATTGTACGGGGAGCTGTTTTTT | CASSWQGLYGELFF
TRBJ2-7 | once | TRBD1 | TRBV11-3 | TGTGCCAGCGCCGGGACAGAGGACTACGAGCAGTACTTC | CASAGTEDYEQYF
TRBJ2-1 | . | TRBD1 | TRBV5-4 | TGTGCCAGCAGCTTGGGAGGACAGGGGTACAATGAGCAGTTCTTC | CASSLGGQGYNEQFF
TRBJ2-2 | . | TRBD1 | TRBV6-5 | TGTGCCAGCAGACCGGGACAGCAGACCGGGGAGCTGTTTTTT | CASRPGQQTGELFF
TRBJ2-3 | . | . | TRBV5-1 | TGCGCCAGCAGCTACAGGACGGCACTACTAGATACGCAGTATTTT | CASSYRTALLDTQYF
TRBJ2-5 | . | . | TRBV5-4 | TGTGCCAGCAGCGTCTGGGGGGGCTCTAAGGAGACCCAGTACTTC | CASSVWGGSKETQYF
TRBJ2-5 | . | . | TRBV7-2 | TGTGCCAGCAGCTTAACGGAAGAGACCCAGTACTTC | CASSLTEETQYF
TRBJ2-5 | . | TRBD2 | TRBV29-1 | TGCAGCGTTGTAGCGGGGACCCAAGAGACCCAGTACTTC | CSVVAGTQETQYF
TRBJ2-7 | . | TRBD1 | TRBV28 | TGTGCCAGCAGTCCAACCGGGACAGGCGTTACTTTCTCCTACGAGCAGTACTTC | CASSPTGTGVTFSYEQYF
TRBJ2-7 | . | . | TRBV7-2 | TGTGCCAGCAGCTTGGCCCCCTCAGGGGCCTACGAGCAGTACTTC | CASSLAPSGAYEQYF
TRBJ2-2 | . | . | TRBV11-3 | TGTGCCAGCAGCTTAGCGGTTAACACCGGGGAGCTGTTTTTT | CASSLAVNTGELFF
TRBJ2-3 | . | . | TRBV28 | TGTGCCAGCAGCCTTAGCGAGAATTCCCCTACAGATACGCAGTATTTT | CASSLSENSPTDTQYF